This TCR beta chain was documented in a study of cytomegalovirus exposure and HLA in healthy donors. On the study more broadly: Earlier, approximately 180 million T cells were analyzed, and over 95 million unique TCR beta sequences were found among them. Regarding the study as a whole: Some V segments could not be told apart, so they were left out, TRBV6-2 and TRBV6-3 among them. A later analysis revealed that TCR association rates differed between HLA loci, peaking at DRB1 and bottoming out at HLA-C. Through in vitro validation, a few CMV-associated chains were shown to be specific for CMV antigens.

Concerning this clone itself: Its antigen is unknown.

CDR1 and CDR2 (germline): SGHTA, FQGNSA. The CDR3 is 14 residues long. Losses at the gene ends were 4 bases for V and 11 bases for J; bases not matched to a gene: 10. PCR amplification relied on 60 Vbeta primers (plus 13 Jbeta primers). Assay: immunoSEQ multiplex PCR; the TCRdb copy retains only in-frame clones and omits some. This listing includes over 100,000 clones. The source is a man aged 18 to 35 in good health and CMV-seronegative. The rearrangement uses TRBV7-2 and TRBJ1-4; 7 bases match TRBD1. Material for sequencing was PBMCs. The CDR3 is CASSSRGRDGKLFF. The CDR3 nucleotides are TGTGCCAGCAGCTCTAGGGGGCGGGATGGGAAACTGTTTTTT.